The next 5 T cell receptor beta chains were all read from a single sample in a study of T cell responses to AZD1222 COVID-19 vaccine. The assay was immunoSEQ multiplex PCR, and TCRdb's table has in-frame clones only and misses some. The sample holds fewer than 150,000 clones, around 90% seen once. Sequenced here: peripheral blood, sampled on day 0 of AZD1222 vaccination. The receptors originated from an adult in good health.

The chain links TRBV21-1 to TRBJ2-1; TRBD2 is the table's D call, not checked against the DNA. TRBV21-1 is annotated as a pseudogene. The CDR3 runs to 13 residues. The CDR3 sequence is CARLAGGQGEQFF. In DNA, the CDR3 is TGTGCCAGACTAGCGGGGGGGCAAGGAGAGCAGTTCTTC.

Written as DNA, the CDR3 is TGTGCCAGCAGCTCTGACAGGGGTAACCAATTAAACACTGAAGCTTTCTTT. This translates into CASSSDRGNQLNTEAFF. The rearrangement joins TRBV13 to TRBJ1-1, with 8 bases that match TRBD1. CDR3 length: 17 amino acids. The germline V gene encodes CDR1 PRHDT and CDR2 FYEKMQ (reference sequence). V trimming: 4 bases; J trimming: 2 bases; junction bases outside the gene matches: 12.

The chain is built from TRBV7-2 and TRBJ2-5; tentative D call: TRBD1 (5 bases). V gave up 5 bases and J gave up 4 bases, with 17 bases separating them. The CDR3 is 15 amino acids. CDR1 is SGHTA and CDR2 is FQGNSA in the germline V gene. The DNA for the CDR3 is TGTGCCAGCAGCCGCAGGGCCAGGGTGGGAGAGACCCAGTACTTC. It specifies CASSRRARVGETQYF.

This clone was observed a few times. The rearrangement links TRBV5-6 to TRBJ1-6, with a possible D match to TRBD1 (5 bases). Trimming pared 1 base from V and 3 bases from J, leaving 14 bases between. In germline, CDR1 is SGHDT, CDR2 YYEEEE. The CDR3 has 17 residues. CDR3 sequence: CASSLYDREIYNSPLHF. The CDR3 DNA follows: TGTGCCAGCAGCTTGTACGACAGAGAGATCTATAATTCACCCCTCCACTTT.

The V gene is TRBV29-1, the J gene TRBJ1-4; tentative D call: TRBD1 (6 bases). There are 12 residues in the CDR3. V gave up 5 bases and J gave up 5 bases, with 9 bases separating them. CDR1 is SQVTM and CDR2 is ANQGSEA in the germline V gene. This chain's CDR3 is CSVRGGNEKLFF. The CDR3, as DNA: TGCAGCGTTAGGGGGGGGAATGAAAAACTGTTTTTT.